This T cell receptor (beta chain) comes out of a study of cytomegalovirus exposure and HLA in healthy donors. In the study overall: In terms of ancestry, the Caucasian-associated cluster contained roughly four fifths of the 398 genotyped donors.

Primers for the PCR totalled 60 Vbeta and 13 Jbeta. TCRdb keeps only in-frame clones here, not all; method: immunoSEQ multiplex PCR. This sample carries 100,000 to 150,000 clones, around 84% of them seen once, and the ten largest clones take 5.5% to 8%. Germline lookup yields CDR1 KGHSH and CDR2 LQKENI. V dropped 3 bases and J dropped 4; count of bases not matched to a gene: 5. The CDR3 runs to 14 residues. Sequencing was done on a sample of PBMCs. The chain recombines TRBV18 with TRBJ1-2, with TRBD1 identical over 7 bases. The source is a woman in her thirties or forties in good health and CMV-seronegative. CDR3 DNA: TGTGCCAGCTCACCTGGGACAGAACGCTATGGCTACACCTTC. Residues: CASSPGTERYGYTF.